The 25 T cell receptor beta chains listed next were all sequenced from one sample in a study of T cell responses to AZD1222 COVID-19 vaccine. Here immunoSEQ multiplex PCR was the method, and the copy in TCRdb shows in-frame clones only, minus some. The sample lists approximately 79,000 clones; approximately 89% were seen once. The starting material was peripheral blood, obtained on day 0 of AZD1222 vaccination. The receptors come from an adult in good health.

The V and J genes are TRBV2 and TRBJ2-1; D not resolved. Trimming stripped 4 bases from V and 3 bases from J, with 13 bases between. The length of the CDR3 is 15 residues. Germline V gene data show CDR1 as SNHLY and CDR2 as FYNNEI. The CDR3 DNA is TGTGCCAGCAGTGCAAGGTTGTCGGACTACAATGAGCAGTTCTTC. Translation gives CASSARLSDYNEQFF.

The rearrangement links TRBV5-1 to TRBJ2-1; the D gene is possibly TRBD1 (6 bases). V lost 5 bases to trimming and J lost 4 bases, with 19 bases between them. This CDR3 has 16 residues. Germline CDR1 reads SGHRS; CDR2 reads YFSETQ. CDR3 nucleotide sequence: TGCGCCAGCAGACCGAGGACAGTGTCGTGGTACAATGAGCAGTTCTTC. This codes for CASRPRTVSWYNEQFF.

This chain connects TRBV19 to TRBJ2-1; 11 bases align to TRBD2. CDR3 length: 15 residues. Germline V gene lookup returns CDR1 LNHDA and CDR2 SQIVND (reference sequence). After removal of 6 bases from V and 9 bases from J, the junction contained 10 bases not matched to a gene. The CDR3 protein is CASRGGASGRSEQFF. The CDR3 DNA is TGTGCCAGTAGAGGGGGGGCTAGCGGGAGGAGTGAGCAGTTCTTC.

This chain connects TRBV2 to TRBJ1-1, with D unresolved. The CDR3 is 15 amino acids. Deletions cut 0 bases from V and 4 bases from J, with 12 bases between. CDR1 and CDR2 from the germline V gene are SNHLY and FYNNEI. The CDR3 region is CASSEARRVTTEAFF. CDR3 DNA sequence: TGTGCCAGCAGTGAAGCGAGAAGGGTAACCACTGAAGCTTTCTTT.

The V gene is TRBV2, the J gene TRBJ2-3; D ambiguous. In germline, CDR1 is SNHLY, CDR2 FYNNEI. This CDR3 is built from 13 residues. V lost 5 bases to trimming and J lost 6 bases, with 12 bases between them. The CDR3 DNA is TGTGCCAGCAGTCCCCCCCCTGCGGATACGCAGTATTTT. Translation: CASSPPPADTQYF.

Only a few counts were recorded for this clone. The chain has TRBV12-5 and TRBJ1-2, with D unresolved. The CDR3 is 15 amino acids. V shed 0 bases and J shed 7 bases, with 15 bases lying between them. Germline V CDR1 and CDR2: LGHNT, FRNRAP. CDR3 region: CASGLVLGGPGGYTF. The CDR3 nucleotides read TGTGCTAGTGGTTTGGTACTAGGAGGCCCGGGTGGCTACACCTTC.

In its sample, this clone was seen once. This rearrangement joins TRBV27 to TRBJ1-1; no clear D gene. There are 14 residues in the CDR3. From germline, CDR1 is MNHEY and CDR2 SMNVEV (reference sequence). Trimming took off 6 bases at V and 4 bases at J, with 15 bases between the two ends. The CDR3 region is CASSVIPPGTEAFF. The CDR3 nucleotides read TGTGCCAGCAGCGTAATCCCCCCTGGCACTGAAGCTTTCTTT.

The chain joins TRBV28 to TRBJ2-5, with D perhaps matching TRBD1 (7 bases). This CDR3 region has 15 residues. Per germline, CDR1 MDHEN and CDR2 SYDVKM. Trimming removed 6 bases at V and 1 base at J, with 15 bases between. CDR3 sequence (DNA): TGTGCCAGCAGCACCCGCGGGACAGTCCAAGAGACCCAGTACTTC. Translated: CASSTRGTVQETQYF.

The chain is built from TRBV19 and TRBJ1-6, with D tentatively TRBD1 (5 bases). Trimming shortened V by 5 bases and J by 6 bases, and 11 bases separated the two germline ends. This CDR3 is 14 amino acids long. Germline V gene data show CDR1 as LNHDA and CDR2 as SQIVND (reference sequence). CDR3 in amino acids: CASSATGGNSPLHF. The DNA for the CDR3 is TGTGCCAGTAGTGCCACGGGGGGTAATTCACCCCTCCACTTT. Looking up the rest from reference TRBV19 and TRBJ1-6 gives the full variable domain: DGGITQSPKYLFRKEGQNVTLSCEQNLNHDAMYWYRQDPGQGLRLIYYSQIVNDFQKGDIAEGYSVSREKKESFPLTVTSAQKNPTAFYLCASSATGGNSPLHFGNGTRLTVT.

The chain recombines TRBV4-1 with TRBJ1-2, with 7 bases fitting TRBD1. The length of the CDR3 is 13 residues. Germline V gives CDR1 MGHRA, CDR2 YSYEKL. The V segment lost 3 bases and the J segment 7 bases; nucleotides outside the gene matches: 5. Written as DNA, the CDR3 is TGCGCCAGCAGCCAGACAGGGATCGGTGGCTACACCTTC. It translates to CASSQTGIGGYTF.

The rearrangement uses TRBV9 and TRBJ2-7, with D perhaps TRBD1 (5 bases). The germline gives CDR1 SGDLS, CDR2 YYNGEE. The CDR3 has 17 residues. Between the trimmed V and J ends, which lost 0 bases and 0 bases, there was a span of 16 bases. CDR3: CASSVADRAYPSYEQYF. The CDR3 nucleotides read TGTGCCAGCAGCGTAGCTGACAGAGCCTACCCCTCCTACGAGCAGTACTTC.

This clone is a singleton in its sample. The chain couples TRBV2 to TRBJ1-4; D not certain. CDR1 is SNHLY, CDR2 FYNNEI, per germline. Between the trimmed V and J ends, which lost 7 bases and 3 bases, there was a span of 12 bases. The CDR3 runs to 14 residues. The CDR3 DNA sequence: TGTGCCAGCACCCTTCTTGGGTCTAATGAAAAACTGTTTTTT. Protein product: CASTLLGSNEKLFF.

This chain connects TRBV6-5 to TRBJ2-1; D gene ambiguous. V dropped 0 bases and J dropped 0 bases, with 9 bases sitting between them. This CDR3 contains 16 residues. CDR1 MNHEY and CDR2 SVGAGI come from the germline V gene. Written as DNA, the CDR3 is TGTGCCAGCAGTTACTCGAGAGACAACTCCTACAATGAGCAGTTCTTC. Its protein product is CASSYSRDNSYNEQFF.

The V call is TRBV5-1, the J call TRBJ2-1; 8 nucleotides align to TRBD2. Germline V gene sequence: CDR1 SGHRS, CDR2 YFSETQ. This CDR3 region has 13 residues. V was clipped by 0 bases and J by 7 bases; unmatched bases: 0. The CDR3 here is CASSLGLANEQFF. The DNA of the CDR3 is TGCGCCAGCAGCTTGGGACTAGCGAATGAGCAGTTCTTC.

J is TRBJ2-2 and V is TRBV19; D not certain. Trimming removed 5 bases at V and 3 bases at J, with 13 bases between. The CDR3 is made up of 15 amino acids. Germline V gives CDR1 LNHDA, CDR2 SQIVND (reference sequence). CDR3 region: CASSERHTYTGELFF. The CDR3 DNA reads TGTGCCAGTAGTGAGCGACATACTTACACCGGGGAGCTGTTTTTT.

The rearrangement uses TRBV24-1 and TRBJ1-5, with D tentatively TRBD1 (5 bases). The V end lost 7 bases, the J end lost 2 bases, and 8 bases lay between the germline ends. CDR1 KGHDR and CDR2 SFDVKD come from the germline V gene. CDR3 length: 13 amino acids. CDR3 nucleotide sequence: TGTGCCACCAGAGCGGGGGGCAATCAGCCCCAGCATTTT. It translates to CATRAGGNQPQHF.

This clone occurred a few times. The chain employs TRBV7-3 and TRBJ2-1; 11 bases map to TRBD2. The CDR3 length is 15 residues. Germline CDR1 SGHTA, CDR2 FQGTGA. V lost 5 bases and J lost 7; bases outside the gene matches: 7. The CDR3 reads CASSTGTSGINEQFF. As DNA, the CDR3 is TGTGCCAGCAGCACCGGGACTAGCGGAATTAATGAGCAGTTCTTC.

The chain employs TRBV2 and TRBJ2-3, with 7 positions matching TRBD1. Germline values: CDR1 SNHLY, CDR2 FYNNEI. The CDR3 runs to 16 residues. Germline trimming cut 6 bases from V and 4 bases from J; bases unmatched to any gene: 13. CDR3 region: CASRKTGVAGPDTQYF. The CDR3 nucleotides read TGTGCCAGCAGGAAAACAGGGGTAGCAGGACCAGATACGCAGTATTTT.

The gene calls are TRBV3-1 (or the pseudogene TRBV3-2) and TRBJ1-2, with D unresolved. This CDR3 comprises 14 residues. Looked up from germline, CDR1 is LGHDT and CDR2 is YNNKEL (reference sequence). V lost 0 bases, J lost 8 bases, and 13 bases lay in between. The CDR3 sequence is CASSQDSDVRGYTF. CDR3 nucleotide sequence: TGTGCCAGCAGCCAAGATAGTGATGTGAGGGGCTACACCTTC.

The rearrangement uses TRBV9 and TRBJ2-1; TRBD2 matches at 10 bases. V gave up 2 bases and J gave up 9 bases; unmatched junction bases: 5. The CDR3 totals 14 residues. Germline V gene lookup returns CDR1 SGDLS and CDR2 YYNGEE. The CDR3 loop is CASSVGLAFTEQFF. CDR3 bases: TGTGCCAGCAGCGTGGGACTAGCGTTCACTGAGCAGTTCTTC.

This clone was counted a single time. CDR3 sequence: CASSPGRETEKLFF. CDR3 coding DNA: TGCGCCAGCAGCCCCGGCAGGGAAACTGAAAAACTGTTTTTT. The chain uses TRBV5-1 and TRBJ1-4; TRBD1 might be the D (5 bases). Trimming stripped 4 bases from V and 7 bases from J, with 14 bases between. This CDR3 is 14 amino acids long. Germline V gene data show CDR1 as SGHRS and CDR2 as YFSETQ.

The chain recombines TRBV2 with TRBJ1-5; D might be TRBD1 (5 bases). V lost 3 bases to trimming and J lost 9 bases, with 12 bases between them. CDR1 and CDR2 (germline): SNHLY, FYNNEI. The CDR3 totals 13 residues. CDR3: CASSDGGGRPQHF. CDR3 nucleotides: TGTGCCAGCAGTGATGGGGGGGGGAGGCCCCAGCATTTT.

The gene calls are TRBV6-1 and TRBJ2-7; D is possibly TRBD1 or TRBD2 (6 bases each). The germline gives CDR1 MNHNS, CDR2 SASEGT. The CDR3 spans 15 residues. Trimming pared 2 bases from V and 1 base from J, leaving 12 bases between. CDR3 sequence: CASSEWGAGSYEQYF. CDR3 bases: TGTGCCAGCAGTGAATGGGGGGCAGGGTCCTACGAGCAGTACTTC.

J is TRBJ2-7 and V is TRBV5-6; D gene unclear. The CDR3 sequence is 15 residues long. Looked up from germline, CDR1 is SGHDT and CDR2 is YYEEEE. The V end was cut by 0 bases, the J end by 4 bases, with 14 bases between. The CDR3 here is CASSLGLNSDYEQYF. The CDR3 DNA is TGTGCCAGCAGCTTGGGGTTGAACTCGGATTACGAGCAGTACTTC.

The table lists this clone with a count of one. The V gene is TRBV29-1, the J gene TRBJ2-5, with D tentatively TRBD1 or TRBD2 (5 bases each). Germline loops: CDR1 SQVTM, CDR2 ANQGSEA. The CDR3 consists of 16 residues. CDR3 nucleotide sequence: TGCACCTACGGAGTGGGGACGATAAAAGGCCGAGAGACCCAGTACTTC. Protein product: CTYGVGTIKGRETQYF.